This is a list of T cell receptor beta chains from one sample in a study of beta chain features in type 1 diabetes. Repertoires were generated with immunoSEQ multiplex PCR, while TCRdb's copy carries only in-frame clones and drops some. The profile covers hundreds of thousands of clones, with around 15% appearing a single time and roughly 0.04% taken by the ten largest. The sequenced material came from naive CD4+ T cells from blood. Receptor source: a man between 18 and 35 years old with type 1 diabetes. Both conserved end residues are part of each CDR3. The D gene is left open where the match is weak. Rows may omit the clone size; those that give it use once, few, many or a size class.

- TRBJ2-1 TRBV5-1 TRBD2 CASSLASSGGLSSYNEQFF
- TRBJ2-1 TRBV2 TRBD2 CASCIRGSGNEQFF
- TRBJ2-3 TRBV30 - CAWSTSGGTDTQYF
few TRBJ1-2 TRBV2 TRBD1 CADTTGNYGYTF
few TRBJ2-2 TRBV7-2 - CASSLGGAAGELFF
- TRBJ1-1 TRBV7-7 - CASSLAGGHREAFF
few TRBJ2-7 TRBV20-1 - CSARVSYEQYF
- TRBJ2-1 TRBV11-2 - CASRKARGRNEQFF
- TRBJ2-5 TRBV6-6 - CASSYSVGETQYF
- TRBJ2-1 TRBV18 TRBD2 CASSPIGGAGYNEQFF
- TRBJ2-3 TRBV29-1 - CSVVPGSTQDTQYF
- TRBJ1-1 TRBV29-1 TRBD1 CSARPGTANTEAFF
- TRBJ1-2 TRBV30 - CAWREERGHRSSGYTF
- TRBJ2-7 TRBV18 TRBD2 CASSPPSGMTVDEQYF
- TRBJ1-1 TRBV25-1 - CASSEAAVNTEAFF